This T cell receptor (beta chain) was identified during a study of T cells after yellow fever vaccination. Turning to the study itself: When fractions had low cell numbers, they were prepared with SMART-Seq v4 Ultra Low Input.

A single record per CDR3 protein comes from TCRdb applying MiXCR to the 5' RACE reads. Among a few hundred thousand distinct CDR3 sequences listed, roughly 4.3% were seen once. A few counts support this clonotype. Source: PBMCs, taken 5 days after the yellow fever booster vaccination. This clonotype originated in a man between 18 and 29 years old who received the YFV17D yellow fever vaccine.

CDR3 sequence (DNA): TGTGCCAGCAGTGATCCACCCACGGTGCTCGCGAACACCGGGGAGCTGTTTTTT. Amino acid sequence: CASSDPPTVLANTGELFF. The V gene is TRBV6-1, the J gene TRBJ2-2, with D unclear. The CDR3 runs to 18 residues. The V end was cut by 3 bases, the J end by 0 bases, with 17 bases between. In germline, CDR1 is MNHNS, CDR2 SASEGT.